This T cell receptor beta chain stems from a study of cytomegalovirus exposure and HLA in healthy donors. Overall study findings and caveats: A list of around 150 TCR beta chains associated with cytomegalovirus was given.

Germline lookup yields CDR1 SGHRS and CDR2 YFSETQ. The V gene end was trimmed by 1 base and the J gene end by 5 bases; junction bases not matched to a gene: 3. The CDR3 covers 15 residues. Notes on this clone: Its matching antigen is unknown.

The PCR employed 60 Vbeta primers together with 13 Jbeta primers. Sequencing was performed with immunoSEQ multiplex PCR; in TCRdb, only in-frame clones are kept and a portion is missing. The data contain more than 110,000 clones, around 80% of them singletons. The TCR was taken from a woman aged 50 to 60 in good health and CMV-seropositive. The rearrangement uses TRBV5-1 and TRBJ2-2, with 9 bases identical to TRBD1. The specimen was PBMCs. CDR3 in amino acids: CASSLMGQGTGELFF. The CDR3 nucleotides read TGCGCCAGCAGCTTGATGGGACAGGGTACCGGGGAGCTGTTTTTT. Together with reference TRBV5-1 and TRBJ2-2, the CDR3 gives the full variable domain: KAGVTQTPRYLIKTRGQQVTLSCSPISGHRSVSWYQQTPGQGLQFLFEYFSETQRNKGNFPGRFSGRQFSNSRSEMNVSTLELGDSALYLCASSLMGQGTGELFFGEGSRLTVL.